This TCR beta chain is from a study of cytotoxic CD8 clonotypes in ibrutinib-treated CLL. This CDR3 has 13 residues. Deletions cut 5 bases from V and 8 bases from J, with 16 bases between. The germline V gene has CDR1 SGHRS and CDR2 YFSETQ. TCRdb's table, derived via immunoSEQ multiplex PCR, lists solely in-frame clones and lacks some. The sample lists roughly 200,000 clones; 75% to 85% were seen once. The clonotype comes from a human donor with chronic lymphocytic leukemia. The V and J genes are TRBV5-1 and TRBJ1-2, with D possibly TRBD1 on 5 matching bases. The material was PBMCs, obtained after 12 months of ibrutinib treatment. The CDR3 is CASRDTSSGGYTF. In DNA form, the CDR3 reads TGCGCCAGCAGGGACACCTCCTCCGGGGGCTACACCTTC.